Listed below are T cell receptor beta chains from one sample, sequenced in a study of glioma-infiltrating T cells. MiXCR, applied by TCRdb to the multiplex PCR reads, yields one record per CDR3 protein. The sample contains about 12,000 distinct CDR3 sequences, 26% of which appear only once. Sequencing was carried out using glioma tissue, nonneoplastic brain tissue, or PBMCs (not recorded which). The source is a human donor with low-grade glioma or glioblastoma, undergoing nonglioma brain surgery, or in good health (not recorded which). CDR3s include the opening cysteine and the closing phenylalanine or tryptophan. The D gene is left open where the match is weak. Clone size is stated in some rows and not others, as once, few, many or a class when expanded.

clone size: many; D gene: TRBD2; J gene: TRBJ2-1; V gene: TRBV15; CDR3 protein: CATSKEGLPPPLSYNEQFF; CDR3 DNA: TGTGCCACCAGCAAGGAGGGACTACCGCCCCCTCTCTCCTACAATGAGCAGTTCTTC
clone size: many; D gene: TRBD2; J gene: TRBJ2-1; V gene: TRBV19; CDR3 protein: CASSLGQKAGDLNNEQFF; CDR3 DNA: TGTGCCAGTAGTCTAGGACAAAAAGCGGGAGATCTGAACAATGAGCAGTTCTTC
clone size: many; D gene: TRBD2; J gene: TRBJ2-1; V gene: TRBV7-2; CDR3 protein: CASSFQTSGRNNEQFF; CDR3 DNA: TGTGCCAGCAGCTTCCAGACTAGCGGGAGGAACAATGAGCAGTTCTTC
clone size: .; D gene: TRBD1; J gene: TRBJ2-3; V gene: TRBV7-9; CDR3 protein: CASSLTGVNTDTQYF; CDR3 DNA: TGTGCCAGCAGCCTGACAGGGGTGAACACAGATACGCAGTATTTT
clone size: few; D gene: .; J gene: TRBJ1-2; V gene: TRBV11-1; CDR3 protein: CASSLDREDHGYTF; CDR3 DNA: TGTGCCAGCAGCTTGGACAGAGAGGACCATGGCTACACCTTC
clone size: many; D gene: .; J gene: TRBJ1-5; V gene: TRBV24-1; CDR3 protein: CATSDATEAAGQPQHF; CDR3 DNA: TGTGCCACCAGTGACGCTACAGAGGCCGCCGGTCAGCCCCAGCATTTT
clone size: many; D gene: TRBD1; J gene: TRBJ1-5; V gene: TRBV7-9; CDR3 protein: CASSPQGTREPQHF; CDR3 DNA: TGTGCCAGCAGCCCACAGGGGACTCGAGAGCCCCAGCATTTT
clone size: many; D gene: TRBD1; J gene: TRBJ1-3; V gene: TRBV18; CDR3 protein: CASSTDRGSGNTIYF; CDR3 DNA: TGTGCCAGCTCAACCGACAGGGGCTCTGGAAACACCATATATTTT
clone size: .; D gene: .; J gene: TRBJ2-3; V gene: TRBV27; CDR3 protein: CASSFGDVTGTQYF; CDR3 DNA: TGTGCCAGCAGCTTCGGCGATGTCACAGGTACGCAGTATTTT
clone size: .; D gene: TRBD1; J gene: TRBJ1-1; V gene: TRBV4-1; CDR3 protein: CSSSHTGTVNTEAFF; CDR3 DNA: TGCTCCAGCAGCCACACCGGGACAGTGAACACTGAAGCTTTCTTT
clone size: .; D gene: TRBD2; J gene: TRBJ2-7; V gene: TRBV24-1; CDR3 protein: CATSDLGRGSSYVQYF; CDR3 DNA: TGTGCCACCAGTGATTTGGGGAGGGGCAGCTCCTACGTGCAGTACTTC
clone size: .; D gene: TRBD1; J gene: TRBJ2-5; V gene: TRBV5-1; CDR3 protein: CASRRQGLGQETQYF; CDR3 DNA: TGCGCCAGCAGACGACAGGGGTTGGGACAAGAGACCCAGTACTTC
clone size: many; D gene: .; J gene: TRBJ1-1; V gene: TRBV6-1; CDR3 protein: CASSSLGSLNTEAFF; CDR3 DNA: TGTGCCAGCAGTTCTTTAGGGAGTCTGAACACTGAAGCTTTCTTT
clone size: many; D gene: .; J gene: TRBJ2-4; V gene: TRBV2; CDR3 protein: CASIRQNIQYF; CDR3 DNA: TGTGCCAGCATACGGCAAAACATTCAGTACTTC
clone size: many; D gene: .; J gene: TRBJ2-1; V gene: TRBV7-2; CDR3 protein: CASSPQFF; CDR3 DNA: TGTGCCAGCAGTCCTCAGTTCTTC
clone size: many; D gene: TRBD1; J gene: TRBJ2-3; V gene: TRBV2; CDR3 protein: CASSEQGADTQYF; CDR3 DNA: TGTGCCAGCAGTGAACAGGGGGCAGATACGCAGTATTTT
clone size: .; D gene: TRBD1; J gene: TRBJ1-5; V gene: TRBV10-3; CDR3 protein: CAISRGQGSNQPQHF; CDR3 DNA: TGTGCCATCAGTCGCGGACAGGGTAGTAATCAGCCCCAGCATTTT
clone size: many; D gene: TRBD2; J gene: TRBJ2-3; V gene: TRBV7-8; CDR3 protein: CASSSLAGGPSTDTQYF; CDR3 DNA: TGTGCCAGCAGCTCACTAGCGGGAGGGCCTAGCACAGATACGCAGTATTTT
clone size: .; D gene: TRBD1; J gene: TRBJ1-2; V gene: TRBV6-4; CDR3 protein: CASSLDREGGYTF; CDR3 DNA: TGTGCCAGCAGTCTGGACAGGGAAGGTGGCTACACCTTC
clone size: few; D gene: TRBD2; J gene: TRBJ2-3; V gene: TRBV10-3; CDR3 protein: CAISELAGVGDTQYF; CDR3 DNA: TGTGCCATCAGCGAACTAGCGGGAGTAGGAGATACGCAGTATTTT
clone size: .; D gene: .; J gene: TRBJ2-7; V gene: TRBV2; CDR3 protein: CASSAYPYEQYF; CDR3 DNA: TGTGCCAGCAGTGCCTACCCCTACGAGCAGTACTTC
clone size: .; D gene: .; J gene: TRBJ2-7; V gene: TRBV29-1; CDR3 protein: CSVMNVPLYEQYF; CDR3 DNA: TGCAGCGTTATGAACGTTCCCCTCTACGAGCAGTACTTC
clone size: many; D gene: .; J gene: TRBJ2-7; V gene: TRBV20-1; CDR3 protein: CSATRGSGWTYEQYF; CDR3 DNA: TGCAGTGCTACCCGGGGGAGCGGGTGGACCTACGAGCAGTACTTC
clone size: .; D gene: .; J gene: TRBJ2-2; V gene: TRBV19; CDR3 protein: CASSVQGRTGEVFF; CDR3 DNA: TGTGCCAGTAGTGTGCAGGGGAGAACCGGGGAGGTGTTTTTT
clone size: few; D gene: .; J gene: TRBJ2-7; V gene: TRBV7-7; CDR3 protein: CASSPGRDYEQYF; CDR3 DNA: TGTGCTAGCAGCCCCGGGAGAGACTACGAGCAGTACTTC
clone size: .; D gene: .; J gene: TRBJ1-1; V gene: TRBV2; CDR3 protein: CASRVGEAEAFF; CDR3 DNA: TGTGCCAGCAGGGTTGGGGAGGCTGAAGCTTTCTTT
clone size: .; D gene: .; J gene: TRBJ2-1; V gene: TRBV3-1; CDR3 protein: CASSQGRGRQTGSNEQFF; CDR3 DNA: TGTGCCAGCAGCCAAGGCCGCGGGAGACAGACAGGGTCAAATGAGCAGTTCTTC
clone size: once; D gene: .; J gene: TRBJ1-3; V gene: TRBV7-9; CDR3 protein: CASSLAVGNTIYF; CDR3 DNA: TGTGCCAGCAGCCTAGCCGTTGGAAACACCATATATTTT
clone size: many; D gene: .; J gene: TRBJ2-3; V gene: TRBV15; CDR3 protein: CATSRDRDSTDTQYF; CDR3 DNA: TGTGCCACCAGCAGAGACCGGGATAGCACAGATACGCAGTATTTT
clone size: few; D gene: .; J gene: TRBJ1-3; V gene: TRBV6-1; CDR3 protein: CASSGDISGNTIYF; CDR3 DNA: TGTGCCAGCAGTGGAGACATCTCTGGAAACACCATATATTTT
clone size: many; D gene: .; J gene: TRBJ1-1; V gene: TRBV28; CDR3 protein: CASSTPGPMNTEAFF; CDR3 DNA: TGTGCCAGCAGTACCCCGGGACCGATGAACACTGAAGCTTTCTTT
clone size: .; D gene: TRBD2; J gene: TRBJ2-7; V gene: TRBV7-2; CDR3 protein: CASSFMWSGTESYEQYF; CDR3 DNA: TGTGCCAGCAGCTTCATGTGGAGCGGGACCGAGTCCTACGAGCAGTACTTC